Below, 16 T cell receptor beta chains from the same sample are listed, as sequenced in a study of blood T cells in healthy people across ages. Alongside a J-beta primer mix, a sample-barcoded 5' primer served in a second PCR lasting about 7 to 11 cycles. MiXCR, applied by TCRdb to the 5' RACE reads, yields one record per CDR3 protein. The sample yields 660,000 or so distinct CDR3 sequences, under 65% seen once. The sequencing input was blood. Receptor source: a man aged 60 to 75 in good health.

The genes are TRBV6-6 and TRBJ2-1, with 9 nucleotides matching TRBD1. The CDR3 covers 15 residues. V shed 4 bases, J shed 9 bases, and the junction held 10 bases outside the gene matches. Germline V lookup: CDR1 MNHNY, CDR2 SVGAGI (reference sequence). CDR3 nucleotide sequence: TGTGCCAGCAGTTTGGGACAGGGATCCTACCGTGAGCAGTTCTTC. Translated, it gives CASSLGQGSYREQFF.

In this sample, this clonotype turned up a few times. This sequence joins TRBV7-2 and TRBJ2-5, with D uncertain. Trimming stripped 5 bases from V and 7 bases from J, with 14 bases between. The CDR3 covers 13 residues. In germline, CDR1 is SGHTA, CDR2 FQGNSA. Written as DNA, the CDR3 is TGTGCCAGCAGCCCCGCCCGAGTAAGGACCCAGTACTTC. This translates into CASSPARVRTQYF.

The V gene is TRBV10-3, the J gene TRBJ2-7, with D possibly being TRBD1 or TRBD2 (5 bases each). The CDR3 is 14 residues long. Germline V gene data show CDR1 as ENHRY and CDR2 as SYGVKD. Deletions cut 3 bases from V and 2 bases from J, with 11 bases between. The CDR3 here is CAISDGTQTYEQYF. Here the CDR3 DNA reads TGTGCCATCAGTGACGGGACGCAAACCTACGAGCAGTACTTC.

The chain combines TRBV18 with TRBJ1-6; a possible D gene is TRBD1 (6 bases). V was pared by 3 bases and J by 7 bases, with 19 bases between. The CDR3 contains 17 residues. The germline V gene encodes CDR1 KGHSH and CDR2 LQKENI. The CDR3 DNA sequence: TGTGCCAGCTCACCCACTTTCAGACAGGAGTCGAATTCACCCCTCCACTTT. Its protein product is CASSPTFRQESNSPLHF.

The chain couples TRBV15 to TRBJ2-5; TRBD2 is a possible D gene (5 bases). Trimming removed 2 bases from V and 5 bases from J, with 18 bases in between. CDR3 length: 16 amino acids. The V gene's germline CDR1 is LNHNV and CDR2 YYDKDF (reference sequence). CDR3 DNA sequence: TGTGCCACCAGCAGAATACCCTCGGGGAGTTGGGAGACCCAGTACTTC. It specifies CATSRIPSGSWETQYF.

The DNA for the CDR3 is TGCAGTGCTAGAGAGACAGCTCCCGGGGAGCTGTTTTTT. Translation gives CSARETAPGELFF. The chain has TRBV20-1 and TRBJ2-2, with D possibly being TRBD1 (5 bases). Looked up from germline, CDR1 is DFQATT and CDR2 is SNEGSKA (reference sequence). The CDR3 extends over 13 amino acids. V lost 0 bases and J lost 6, with 8 bases in between.

The chain recombines TRBV2 with TRBJ2-4; no clear D gene. Per the germline V gene, CDR1 is SNHLY and CDR2 is FYNNEI. V was pared by 2 bases and J by 3 bases, with 8 bases between. The CDR3 is 14 residues long. CDR3 residues: CASSELASKNIQYF. The CDR3 region has the DNA TGTGCCAGCAGTGAACTGGCCAGCAAAAACATTCAGTACTTC. Based on the CDR3 plus reference TRBV2 and TRBJ2-4, the full variable domain is EPEVTQTPSHQVTQMGQEVILRCVPISNHLYFYWYRQILGQKVEFLVSFYNNEISEKSEIFDDQFSVERPDGSNFTLKIRSTKLEDSAMYFCASSELASKNIQYFGAGTRLSVL.

The chain carries TRBV20-1 and TRBJ2-3; either TRBD1 or TRBD2 may fit D (5 bases each). The germline gives CDR1 DFQATT, CDR2 SNEGSKA (reference sequence). This CDR3 is built from 12 residues. Deletions cut 3 bases from V and 6 bases from J, with 10 bases between. This CDR3 reads CSARGVVDTQYF. The DNA of the CDR3 is TGCAGTGCTAGGGGGGTTGTTGATACGCAGTATTTT.

Written as DNA, the CDR3 is TGTGCCACCAGCAGAGATTGGGGCGGTAGCTCCTACGAGCAGTACTTC. Its protein is CATSRDWGGSSYEQYF. The rearrangement joins TRBV15 to TRBJ2-7, with D tentatively TRBD1 (5 bases). V lost 0 bases and J lost 0, with 12 bases in between. Germline loops: CDR1 LNHNV, CDR2 YYDKDF (reference sequence). The CDR3 totals 16 residues.

The CDR3 is CASRSLAGGTDTQYF. The CDR3 DNA sequence: TGTGCCAGCAGATCCCTAGCGGGGGGCACAGATACGCAGTATTTT. The chain carries TRBV12-3 or TRBV12-4 and TRBJ2-3; 10 bases are shared with TRBD2. V lost 6 bases to trimming and J lost 1 base; unmatched junction nucleotides: 4. The CDR3 contains 15 residues.

A few counts support this clonotype. At one end, the junction sequence differs from germline, possibly due to a read error. V usage is TRBV5-5 and J usage is TRBJ2-5, with 7 bases aligning to TRBD1. There are 14 residues in the CDR3. CDR1 SGHKS and CDR2 YYEKEE come from the germline V gene (reference sequence). The chain's CDR3 is CASSRQGLQETQYF. The DNA of the CDR3 is TGCGCCAGCAGCCGACAGGGTCTACAAGAGACCCAGTACTTC. Drawing the rest from reference TRBV5-5 and TRBJ2-5, the complete variable domain is DAGVTQSPTHLIKTRGQQVTLRCSPISGHKSVSWYQQVLGQGPQFIFQYYEKEERGRGNFPDRFSARQFPNYSSELNVNALLLGDSALYLCASSRQGLQETQYFGPGTRLLVL.

The V and J genes are TRBV2 and TRBJ1-4, with D unresolved. Germline V CDR1 and CDR2: SNHLY, FYNNEI. The CDR3 has 17 residues. V was trimmed by 0 bases and J by 0 bases, leaving 11 bases between them. The CDR3 DNA reads as TGTGCCAGCAGTGAAGCGGGAGGGCCTGCAACTAATGAAAAACTGTTTTTT. This codes for CASSEAGGPATNEKLFF.

The J gene is TRBJ2-2, the V gene TRBV6-1; 13 bases map to TRBD2. V dropped 0 bases and J dropped 6; count of bases not matched to a gene: 4. Germline V gives CDR1 MNHNS, CDR2 SASEGT. The CDR3 totals 17 residues. DNA for the CDR3: TGTGCCAGCAGTGAAGCCCGAACTAGCGGGGGGGCCGGGGAGCTGTTTTTT. It is translated as CASSEARTSGGAGELFF.

The chain couples TRBV28 to TRBJ1-1, with D hard to call. The CDR3 covers 13 residues. Germline V CDR1 and CDR2: MDHEN, SYDVKM. V was cut by 7 bases and J by 6 bases, with 15 bases left in between. The CDR3 loop is CASTLLGLSEAFF. The CDR3 region has the DNA TGTGCCAGCACCCTCCTCGGCCTCTCTGAAGCTTTCTTT.

The chain uses TRBV2 and TRBJ2-1; D possibly corresponds to TRBD1 (6 bases). CDR1 SNHLY and CDR2 FYNNEI come from the germline V gene. The germline V and J ends were trimmed by 4 bases and 5 bases, with 15 bases remaining between them. CDR3 length: 15 residues. The CDR3 region has the DNA TGTGCCAGCAGTGCTACCCAGGGGATGGACAATGAGCAGTTCTTC. It encodes CASSATQGMDNEQFF.

This chain links TRBV28 with TRBJ1-2; D is ambiguous. CDR3 length: 14 amino acids. Germline assignment: CDR1 MDHEN and CDR2 SYDVKM. Trimming stripped 2 bases from V and 4 bases from J, with 11 bases between. Here the CDR3 DNA reads TGTGCCAGCAGTTTAGGGTTTGTCGGCTATGGCTACACCTTC. Translated, it gives CASSLGFVGYGYTF.